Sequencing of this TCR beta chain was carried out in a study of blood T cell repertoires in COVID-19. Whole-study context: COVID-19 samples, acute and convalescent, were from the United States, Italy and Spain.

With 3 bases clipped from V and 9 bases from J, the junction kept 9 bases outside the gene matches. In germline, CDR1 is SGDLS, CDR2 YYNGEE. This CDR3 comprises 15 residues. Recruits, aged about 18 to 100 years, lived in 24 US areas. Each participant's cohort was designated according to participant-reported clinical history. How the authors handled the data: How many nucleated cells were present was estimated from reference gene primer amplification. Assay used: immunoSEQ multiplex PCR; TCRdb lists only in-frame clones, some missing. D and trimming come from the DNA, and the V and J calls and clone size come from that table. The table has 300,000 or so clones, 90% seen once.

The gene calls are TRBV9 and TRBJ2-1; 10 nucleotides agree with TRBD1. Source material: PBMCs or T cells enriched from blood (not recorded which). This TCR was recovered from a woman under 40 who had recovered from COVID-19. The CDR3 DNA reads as TGTGCCAGCAGCGGGGGGACAGGGGAGGGCACTGAGCAGTTCTTC. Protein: CASSGGTGEGTEQFF.